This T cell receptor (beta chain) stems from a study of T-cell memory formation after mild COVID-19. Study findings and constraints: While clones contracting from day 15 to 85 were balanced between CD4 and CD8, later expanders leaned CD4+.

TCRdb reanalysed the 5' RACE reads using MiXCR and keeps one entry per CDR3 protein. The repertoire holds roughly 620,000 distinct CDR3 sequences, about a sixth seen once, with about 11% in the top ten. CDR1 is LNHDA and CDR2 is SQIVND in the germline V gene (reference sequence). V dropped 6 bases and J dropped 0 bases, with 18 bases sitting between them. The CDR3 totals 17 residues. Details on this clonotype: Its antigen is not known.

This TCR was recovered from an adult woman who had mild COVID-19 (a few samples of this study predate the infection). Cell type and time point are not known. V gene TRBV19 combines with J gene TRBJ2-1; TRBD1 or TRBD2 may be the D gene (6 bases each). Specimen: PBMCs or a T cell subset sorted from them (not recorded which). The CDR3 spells CASSITRRGVSYNEQFF. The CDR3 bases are TGTGCCAGTAGCATTACCCGTAGGGGGGTCTCCTACAATGAGCAGTTCTTC.